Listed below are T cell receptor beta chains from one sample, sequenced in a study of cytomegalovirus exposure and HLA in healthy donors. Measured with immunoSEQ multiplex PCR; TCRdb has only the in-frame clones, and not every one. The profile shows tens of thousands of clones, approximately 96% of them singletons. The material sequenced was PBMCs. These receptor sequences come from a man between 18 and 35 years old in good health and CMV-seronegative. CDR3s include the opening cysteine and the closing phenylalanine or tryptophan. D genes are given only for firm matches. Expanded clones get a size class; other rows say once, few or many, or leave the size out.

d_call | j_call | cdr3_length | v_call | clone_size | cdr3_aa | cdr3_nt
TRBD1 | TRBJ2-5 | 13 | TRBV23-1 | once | CASSPGTEETQYF | TGCGCCAGCAGTCCTGGGACAGAAGAGACCCAGTACTTC
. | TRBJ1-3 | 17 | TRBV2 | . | CASSGVIGEKFGNTIYF | TGTGCCAGCAGTGGGGTAATCGGGGAAAAATTTGGAAACACCATATATTTT
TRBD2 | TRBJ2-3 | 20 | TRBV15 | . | CATSRDRASGHKPSTDTQYF | TGTGCCACCAGCAGAGATCGGGCTAGCGGGCACAAGCCTAGCACAGATACGCAGTATTTT
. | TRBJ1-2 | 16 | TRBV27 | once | CASSPSGGVPIYGYTF | TGTGCCAGCAGTCCCAGTGGGGGGGTGCCTATCTATGGCTACACCTTC
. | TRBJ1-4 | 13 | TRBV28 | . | CASSPRVHEKLFF | TGTGCCAGCAGCCCCCGGGTTCATGAAAAACTGTTTTTT
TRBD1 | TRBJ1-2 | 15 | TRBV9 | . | CASSVGQGLAYGYTF | TGTGCCAGCAGCGTTGGACAGGGGTTGGCCTATGGCTACACCTTC
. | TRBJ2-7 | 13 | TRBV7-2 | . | CASRMTAAYEQYF | TGTGCCAGCAGAATGACAGCTGCCTACGAGCAGTACTTC
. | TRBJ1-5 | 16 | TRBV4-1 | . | CASSPVPGQSNQPQHF | TGCGCCAGCAGCCCCGTCCCGGGACAATCAAATCAGCCCCAGCATTTT
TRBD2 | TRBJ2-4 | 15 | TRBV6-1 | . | CASRSGRMAKNIQYF | TGTGCCAGCAGGTCCGGGAGGATGGCCAAAAACATTCAGTACTTC
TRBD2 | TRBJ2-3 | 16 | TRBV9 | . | CASSATSGRLPDTQYF | TGTGCCAGCAGCGCTACTAGCGGGAGGTTGCCAGATACGCAGTATTTT
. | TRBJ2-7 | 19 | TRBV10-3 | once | CAISERQGFYLAGIYEQYF | TGTGCCATCAGTGAGCGACAGGGGTTTTACCTAGCGGGAATCTACGAGCAGTACTTC
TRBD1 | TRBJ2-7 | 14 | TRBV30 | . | CAWSRQGDSYEQYF | TGTGCCTGGAGTCGGCAGGGGGACTCCTACGAGCAGTACTTC
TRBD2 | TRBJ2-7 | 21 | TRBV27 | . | CASWEETGTSGRAGWVCEQYF | TGTGCCAGCTGGGAGGAAACCGGGACTAGCGGGAGAGCTGGGTGGGTATGCGAGCAGTACTTC
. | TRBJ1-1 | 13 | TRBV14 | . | CASRRGLSTEAFF | TGTGCCAGCAGGCGGGGTCTAAGCACTGAAGCTTTCTTT
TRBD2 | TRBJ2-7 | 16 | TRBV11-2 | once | CASSLDWAKRESEQYF | TGTGCCAGCAGCTTAGATTGGGCCAAGCGGGAGAGTGAGCAGTACTTC
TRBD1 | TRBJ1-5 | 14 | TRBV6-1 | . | CASSRDRDDQPQHF | TGTGCCAGCAGTCGTGACAGGGACGATCAGCCCCAGCATTTT
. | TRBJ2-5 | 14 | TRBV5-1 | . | CASSFRQYQETQYF | TGCGCCAGCAGCTTCAGGCAGTACCAAGAGACCCAGTACTTC
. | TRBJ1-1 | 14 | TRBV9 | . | CASSAQDTPAEAFF | TGTGCCAGCAGCGCCCAGGACACCCCGGCGGAAGCTTTCTTT
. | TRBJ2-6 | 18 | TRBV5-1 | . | CASSLSPIIDSGANVLTF | TGCGCCAGCAGCTTGTCTCCCATTATAGACTCTGGGGCCAACGTCCTGACTTTC
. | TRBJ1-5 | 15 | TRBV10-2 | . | CASTPKPTDTQPQHF | TGCGCCAGCACCCCTAAGCCAACCGACACCCAGCCCCAGCATTTT
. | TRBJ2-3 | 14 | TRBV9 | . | CASSVEGQFDTQYF | TGTGCCAGCAGCGTAGAGGGACAATTTGATACGCAGTATTTT
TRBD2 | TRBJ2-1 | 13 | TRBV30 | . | CAWSAGLAGEQFF | TGTGCCTGGAGCGCGGGACTAGCAGGTGAGCAGTTCTTC
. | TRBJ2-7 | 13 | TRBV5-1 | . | CASSLSTLYAQYF | TGCGCCAGCAGCTTAAGTACCCTCTACGCGCAGTACTTC
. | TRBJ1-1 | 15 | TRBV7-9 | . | CASSSVNRGYTEAFF | TGTGCCAGCAGCTCCGTCAACAGAGGGTACACTGAAGCTTTCTTT
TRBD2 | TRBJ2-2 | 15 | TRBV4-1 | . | CASSVRGGGTGELFF | TGCGCCAGCAGCGTCCGGGGGGGTGGGACCGGGGAGCTGTTTTTT
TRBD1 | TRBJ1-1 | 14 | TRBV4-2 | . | CASSLGQSNTEAFF | TGTGCCAGCAGCCTGGGACAGAGTAACACTGAAGCTTTCTTT
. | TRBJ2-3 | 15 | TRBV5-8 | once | CASSLGRGSTDTQYF | TGTGCCAGCAGCTTGGGCAGGGGTAGCACAGATACGCAGTATTTT
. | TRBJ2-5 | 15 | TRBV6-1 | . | CASSESRGHLNPQYF | TGTGCCAGCAGTGAATCAAGGGGCCACCTGAATCCCCAGTACTTC
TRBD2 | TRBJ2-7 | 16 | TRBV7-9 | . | CASSPTTSGIRYEQYF | TGTGCCAGCAGCCCAACAACTAGCGGGATTAGGTACGAGCAGTACTTC
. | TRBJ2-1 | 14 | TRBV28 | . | CASSWSLAYNEQFF | TGTGCCAGCAGTTGGTCCCTAGCGTACAATGAGCAGTTCTTC
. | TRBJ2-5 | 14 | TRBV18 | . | CASSPLQGGETQYF | TGTGCCAGCTCACCATTGCAGGGAGGAGAGACCCAGTACTTC
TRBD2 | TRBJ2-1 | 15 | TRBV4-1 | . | CASSQGLAGGSEQFF | TGCGCCAGCAGCCAAGGGCTAGCGGGAGGGAGTGAGCAGTTCTTC
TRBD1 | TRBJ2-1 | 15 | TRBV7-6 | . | CASSSPGQGYNEQFF | TGTGCCAGCAGCTCCCCGGGACAGGGATACAATGAGCAGTTCTTC
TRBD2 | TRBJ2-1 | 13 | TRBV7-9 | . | CASETSGTYEQFF | TGTGCCAGCGAGACTAGCGGGACTTATGAGCAGTTCTTC
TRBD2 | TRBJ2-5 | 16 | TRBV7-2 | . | CASSSRASGSGETQYF | TGTGCCAGCAGCTCACGGGCCAGCGGGAGTGGGGAGACCCAGTACTTC
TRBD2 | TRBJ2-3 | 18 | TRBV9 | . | CASSVEGELAGETDTQYF | TGTGCCAGCAGCGTAGAGGGAGAACTAGCGGGAGAGACAGATACGCAGTATTTT
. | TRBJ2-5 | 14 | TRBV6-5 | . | CASTYSEGEETQYF | TGTGCCAGCACGTATTCCGAGGGTGAAGAGACCCAGTACTTC
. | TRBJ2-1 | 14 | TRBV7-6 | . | CASSSTRPSNEQFF | TGTGCCAGCAGCTCGACTAGGCCGTCCAATGAGCAGTTCTTC
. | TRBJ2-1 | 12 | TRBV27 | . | CASSPTPREQFF | TGTGCCAGCAGTCCGACTCCCCGTGAGCAGTTCTTC
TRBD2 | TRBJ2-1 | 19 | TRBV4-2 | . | CASSQDPAGGLYPYNEQFF | TGTGCCAGCAGCCAAGATCCGGCGGGAGGGCTATATCCCTACAATGAGCAGTTCTTC
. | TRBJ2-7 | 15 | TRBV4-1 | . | CASRPALDRDYEQYF | TGCGCCAGCAGACCAGCCTTAGACAGAGACTACGAGCAGTACTTC
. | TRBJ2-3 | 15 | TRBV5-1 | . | CASSKIQGDTDTQYF | TGCGCCAGCAGCAAAATACAGGGAGACACAGATACGCAGTATTTT
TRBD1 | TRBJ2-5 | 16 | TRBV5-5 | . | CASSFPPGGAVETQYF | TGTGCCAGCAGCTTTCCCCCAGGGGGCGCGGTGGAGACCCAGTACTTC
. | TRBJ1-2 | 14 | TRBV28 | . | CASSFKPPKGGYTF | TGTGCCAGCAGTTTTAAGCCGCCCAAGGGGGGCTACACCTTC
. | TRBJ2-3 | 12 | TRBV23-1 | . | CASTARRDTQYF | TGCGCCAGCACAGCTAGGAGGGATACGCAGTATTTT
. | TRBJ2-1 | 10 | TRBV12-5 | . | CAKGINEQFF | TGTGCTAAGGGGATAAATGAGCAGTTCTTC
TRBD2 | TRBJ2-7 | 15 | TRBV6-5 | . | CASSKGLAVYYEQYF | TGTGCCAGCAGTAAGGGACTAGCGGTATACTACGAGCAGTACTTC
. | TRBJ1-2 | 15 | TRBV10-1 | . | CASSDTDSDFYGYTF | TGCGCCAGCAGTGATACCGACAGCGATTTCTATGGCTACACCTTC
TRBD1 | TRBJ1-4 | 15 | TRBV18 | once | CASSSEQGAREKLFF | TGTGCCAGCTCATCAGAACAGGGGGCACGGGAAAAACTGTTTTTT
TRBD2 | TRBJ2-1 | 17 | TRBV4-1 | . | CASSQTSGAYSHNEQFF | TGCGCCAGCAGCCAGACTAGCGGTGCTTATTCCCACAATGAGCAGTTCTTC
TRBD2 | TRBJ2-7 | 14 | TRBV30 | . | CAWSGSGSSYEQYF | TGTGCCTGGAGTGGTAGCGGGAGCTCCTACGAGCAGTACTTC
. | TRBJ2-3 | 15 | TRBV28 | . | CASSLWGARADTQYF | TGTGCCAGCAGTTTATGGGGGGCGCGGGCAGATACGCAGTATTTT
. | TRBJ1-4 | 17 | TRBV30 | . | CAWSVYPPRAGDEKLFF | TGTGCCTGGAGTGTATACCCCCCTAGGGCAGGGGACGAAAAACTGTTTTTT